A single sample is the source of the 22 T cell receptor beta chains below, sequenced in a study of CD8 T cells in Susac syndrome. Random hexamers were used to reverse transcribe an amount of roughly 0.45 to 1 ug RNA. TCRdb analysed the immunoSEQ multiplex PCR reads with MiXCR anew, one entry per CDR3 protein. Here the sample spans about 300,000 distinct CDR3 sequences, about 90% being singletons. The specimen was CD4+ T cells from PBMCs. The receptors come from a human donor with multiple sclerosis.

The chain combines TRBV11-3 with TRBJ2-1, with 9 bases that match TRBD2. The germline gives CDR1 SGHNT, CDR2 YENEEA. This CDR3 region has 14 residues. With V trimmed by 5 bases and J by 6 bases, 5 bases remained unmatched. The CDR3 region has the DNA TGTGCCAGCAGCCTAATAGCGGGAGCCAATGAGCAGTTCTTC. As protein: CASSLIAGANEQFF.

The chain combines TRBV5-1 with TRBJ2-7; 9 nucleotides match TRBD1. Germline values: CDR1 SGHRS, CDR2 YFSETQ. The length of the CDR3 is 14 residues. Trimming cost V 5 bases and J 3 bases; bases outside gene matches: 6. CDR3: CASSPGTGIYEQYF. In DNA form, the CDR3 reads TGCGCCAGCAGTCCAGGGACAGGGATCTACGAGCAGTACTTC.

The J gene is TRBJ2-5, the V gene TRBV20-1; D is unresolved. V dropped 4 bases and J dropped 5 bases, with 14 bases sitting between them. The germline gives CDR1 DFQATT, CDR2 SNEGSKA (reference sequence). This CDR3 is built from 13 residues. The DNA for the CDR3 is TGCAGTGCTAAAATGCCAGTCACGGAGACCCAGTACTTC. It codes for CSAKMPVTETQYF.

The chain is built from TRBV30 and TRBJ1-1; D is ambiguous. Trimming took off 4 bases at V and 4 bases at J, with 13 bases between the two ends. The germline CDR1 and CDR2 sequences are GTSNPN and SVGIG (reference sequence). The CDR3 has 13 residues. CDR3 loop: CAWTLVRVTEAFF. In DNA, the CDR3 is TGTGCCTGGACCTTGGTGAGGGTCACTGAAGCTTTCTTT.

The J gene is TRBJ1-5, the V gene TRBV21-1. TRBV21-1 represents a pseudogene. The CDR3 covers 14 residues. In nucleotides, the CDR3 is TGTGCCAGCAGCAAGGAGGGAAGCAATCAGCCCCAGCATTTT. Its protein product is CASSKEGSNQPQHF.

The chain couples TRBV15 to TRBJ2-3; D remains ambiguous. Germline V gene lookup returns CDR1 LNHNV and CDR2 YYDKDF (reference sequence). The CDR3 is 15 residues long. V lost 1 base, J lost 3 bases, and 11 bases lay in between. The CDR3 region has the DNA TGTGCCACCAGCAGAGGCTCTGACCTAACAGATACGCAGTATTTT. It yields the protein CATSRGSDLTDTQYF.

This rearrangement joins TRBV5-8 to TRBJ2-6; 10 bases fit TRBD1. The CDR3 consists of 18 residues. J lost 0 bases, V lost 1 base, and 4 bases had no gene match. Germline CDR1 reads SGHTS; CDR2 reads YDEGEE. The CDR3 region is CASSLSGTGDSGANVLTF. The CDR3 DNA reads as TGTGCCAGCAGCTTGTCCGGGACAGGGGACTCTGGGGCCAACGTCCTGACTTTC.

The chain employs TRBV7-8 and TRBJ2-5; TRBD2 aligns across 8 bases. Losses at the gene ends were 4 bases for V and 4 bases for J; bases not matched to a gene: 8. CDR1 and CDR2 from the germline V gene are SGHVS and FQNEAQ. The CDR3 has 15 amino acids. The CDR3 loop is CASSSRGTRRETQYF. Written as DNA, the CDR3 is TGTGCCAGCAGCTCGCGGGGGACTAGGCGAGAGACCCAGTACTTC.

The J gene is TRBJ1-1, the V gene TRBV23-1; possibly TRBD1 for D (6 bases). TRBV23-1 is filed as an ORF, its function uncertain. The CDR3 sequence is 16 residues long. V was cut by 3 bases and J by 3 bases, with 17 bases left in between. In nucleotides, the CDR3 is TGCGCCAGCAGTCATCCGATCAGACAGGCGGACACTGAAGCTTTCTTT. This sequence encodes CASSHPIRQADTEAFF.

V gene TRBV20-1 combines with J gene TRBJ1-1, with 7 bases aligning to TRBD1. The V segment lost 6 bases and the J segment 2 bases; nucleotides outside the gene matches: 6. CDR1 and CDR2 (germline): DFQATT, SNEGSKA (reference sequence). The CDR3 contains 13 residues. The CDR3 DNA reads TGCAGTGCGAAGGGACAGTTCAACACTGAAGCTTTCTTT. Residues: CSAKGQFNTEAFF.

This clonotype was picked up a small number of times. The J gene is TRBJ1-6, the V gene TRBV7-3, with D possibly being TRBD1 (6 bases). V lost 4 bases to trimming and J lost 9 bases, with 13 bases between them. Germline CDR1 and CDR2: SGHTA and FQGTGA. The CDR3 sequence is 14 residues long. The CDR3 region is CASSSDSLGSPLHF. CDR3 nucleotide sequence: TGTGCCAGCAGCTCGGACAGTTTAGGTTCACCCCTCCACTTT.

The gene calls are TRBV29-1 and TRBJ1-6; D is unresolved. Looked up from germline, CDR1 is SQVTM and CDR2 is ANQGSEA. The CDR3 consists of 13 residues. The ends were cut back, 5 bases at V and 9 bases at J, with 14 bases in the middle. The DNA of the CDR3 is TGCAGCGTTAGCCACGCACAAGGTTCACCCCTCCACTTT. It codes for CSVSHAQGSPLHF.

The CDR3 nucleotides are TGCAGCGTTGGAGATCGGCAGGGGGACTATGGCTACACCTTC. This sequence encodes CSVGDRQGDYGYTF. J is TRBJ1-2 and V is TRBV29-1; 7 nucleotides match TRBD1. This CDR3 spans 14 amino acids. Germline CDR1 SQVTM, CDR2 ANQGSEA. The J segment lost 3 bases and the V segment lost 4 bases, leaving 8 bases of the junction unmatched.

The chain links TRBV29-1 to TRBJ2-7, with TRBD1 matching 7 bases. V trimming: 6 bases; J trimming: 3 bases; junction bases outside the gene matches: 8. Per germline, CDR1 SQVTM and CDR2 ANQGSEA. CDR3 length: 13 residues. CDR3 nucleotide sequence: TGCAGCGTCCGGGACAGCGGCCACTACGAGCAGTACTTC. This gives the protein CSVRDSGHYEQYF.

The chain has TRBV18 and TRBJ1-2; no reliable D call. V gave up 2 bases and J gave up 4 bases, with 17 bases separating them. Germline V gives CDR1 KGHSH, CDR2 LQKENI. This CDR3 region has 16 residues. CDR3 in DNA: TGTGCCAGCTCACCAGCGGGGATCGCTATCTCCTATGGCTACACCTTC. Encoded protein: CASSPAGIAISYGYTF.

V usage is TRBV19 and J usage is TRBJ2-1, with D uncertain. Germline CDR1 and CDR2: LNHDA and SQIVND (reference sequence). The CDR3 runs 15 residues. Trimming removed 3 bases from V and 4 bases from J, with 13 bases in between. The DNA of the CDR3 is TGTGCCAGTAGTATTACTGTTGAACCGTACAATGAGCAGTTCTTC. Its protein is CASSITVEPYNEQFF. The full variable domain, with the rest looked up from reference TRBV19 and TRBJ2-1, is DGGITQSPKYLFRKEGQNVTLSCEQNLNHDAMYWYRQDPGQGLRLIYYSQIVNDFQKGDIAEGYSVSREKKESFPLTVTSAQKNPTAFYLCASSITVEPYNEQFFGPGTRLTVL.

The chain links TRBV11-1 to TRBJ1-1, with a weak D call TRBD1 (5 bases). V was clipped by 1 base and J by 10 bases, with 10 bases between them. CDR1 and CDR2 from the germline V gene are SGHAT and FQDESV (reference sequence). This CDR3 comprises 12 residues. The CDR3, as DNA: TGTGCCAGCAGCTTAGGTGACAGCGGAGCTTTCTTT. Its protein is CASSLGDSGAFF.

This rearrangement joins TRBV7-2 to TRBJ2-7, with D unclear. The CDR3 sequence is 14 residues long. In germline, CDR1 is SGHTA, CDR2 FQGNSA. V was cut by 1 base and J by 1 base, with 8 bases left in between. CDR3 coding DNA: TGTGCCAGCAGCTTAGTTCCAGAGTCCTACGAGCAGTACTTC. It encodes CASSLVPESYEQYF.

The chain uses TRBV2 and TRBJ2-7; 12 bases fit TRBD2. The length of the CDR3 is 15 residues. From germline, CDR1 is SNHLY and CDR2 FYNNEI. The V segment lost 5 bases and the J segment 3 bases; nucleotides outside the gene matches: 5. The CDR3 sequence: CASSPLTSGSYEQYF. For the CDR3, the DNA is TGTGCCAGCAGTCCCCTGACTAGCGGGAGCTACGAGCAGTACTTC.

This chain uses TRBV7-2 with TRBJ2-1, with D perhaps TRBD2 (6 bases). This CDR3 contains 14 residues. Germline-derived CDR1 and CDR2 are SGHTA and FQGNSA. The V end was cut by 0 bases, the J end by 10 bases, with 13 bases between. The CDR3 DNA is TGTGCCAGCAGCTTAGCAGGAACTAGCAGAGAGCAGTTCTTC. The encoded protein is CASSLAGTSREQFF. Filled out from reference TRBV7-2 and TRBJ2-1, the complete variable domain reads GAGVSQSPSNKVTEKGKDVELRCDPISGHTALYWYRQSLGQGLEFLIYFQGNSAPDKSGLPSDRFSAERTGGSVSTLTIQRTQQEDSAVYLCASSLAGTSREQFFGPGTRLTVL.

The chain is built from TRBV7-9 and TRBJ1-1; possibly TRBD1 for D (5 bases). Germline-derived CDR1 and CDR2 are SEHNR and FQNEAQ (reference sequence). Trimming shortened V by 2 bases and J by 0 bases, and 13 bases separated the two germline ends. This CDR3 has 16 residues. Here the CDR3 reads CASSLSLGTVNTEAFF. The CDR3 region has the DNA TGTGCCAGCAGCTTAAGCCTCGGGACCGTGAACACTGAAGCTTTCTTT.

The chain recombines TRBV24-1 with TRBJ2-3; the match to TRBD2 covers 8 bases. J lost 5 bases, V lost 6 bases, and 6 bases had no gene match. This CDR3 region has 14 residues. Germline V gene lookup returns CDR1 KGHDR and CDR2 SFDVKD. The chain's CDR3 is CATSQAGAVDTQYF. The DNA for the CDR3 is TGTGCCACCAGTCAAGCGGGAGCGGTAGATACGCAGTATTTT.